A single sample gave rise to the 28 T cell receptor beta chains below, sequenced in a study of control samples from healthy donors and cancer patients. Data came from immunoSEQ multiplex PCR; TCRdb stores just in-frame clones and leaves some out. Of about 84,000 clones detected, 70% to 85% appear once; the ten largest clones hold roughly 11%. Input material: PBMCs. The origin of the receptors is a man between 60 and 75 years old with head and neck cancer.

The chain joins TRBV6-1 to TRBJ1-2; tentative D call: TRBD1 (6 bases). This CDR3 has 14 amino acids. The V gene lost 2 bases and the J gene lost 7 bases, with 14 bases spanning the gap. Germline loops: CDR1 MNHNS, CDR2 SASEGT. This chain's CDR3 is CASSESRGISGYTF. The CDR3, as DNA: TGTGCCAGCAGTGAATCGAGGGGGATAAGTGGCTACACCTTC.

The gene calls are TRBV6-5 and TRBJ2-7; a weak D match, TRBD2 (5 bases). Germline loops: CDR1 MNHEY, CDR2 SVGAGI. This CDR3 has 15 amino acids. Trimming shortened V by 2 bases and J by 6 bases, and 17 bases separated the two germline ends. The CDR3 DNA reads TGTGCCAGCAGTTACGGTAGGAGGCTTGCTAGCGAGCAGTACTTC. This codes for CASSYGRRLASEQYF.

This clone showed up just a few times. V usage is TRBV5-1 and J usage is TRBJ2-6; no clear D gene. V gave up 7 bases and J gave up 3 bases, with 8 bases separating them. Germline values: CDR1 SGHRS, CDR2 YFSETQ. The CDR3 runs to 13 residues. CDR3 coding DNA: TGCGCCAGCTCCTACCTTGGGGCCAACGTCCTGACTTTC. It specifies CASSYLGANVLTF. Using reference TRBV5-1 and TRBJ2-6 for the parts outside the CDR3, the full variable domain is KAGVTQTPRYLIKTRGQQVTLSCSPISGHRSVSWYQQTPGQGLQFLFEYFSETQRNKGNFPGRFSGRQFSNSRSEMNVSTLELGDSALYLCASSYLGANVLTFGAGSRLTVL.

The chain couples TRBV11-2 to TRBJ2-1, with 8 positions matching TRBD2. This CDR3 contains 16 residues. Trimming removed 1 base from V and 3 bases from J; junction bases left unmatched: 5. CDR1 is SGHAT, CDR2 FQNNGV, per germline. The CDR3 reads CASSLAGTSGYNEQFF. The CDR3 nucleotides are TGTGCCAGCAGCTTAGCCGGCACTAGCGGCTACAATGAGCAGTTCTTC.

The chain couples TRBV19 to TRBJ2-1, with D tentatively TRBD1 (6 bases). V was clipped by 9 bases and J by 3 bases, with 15 bases between them. Germline V gene sequence: CDR1 LNHDA, CDR2 SQIVND (reference sequence). The CDR3 extends over 14 amino acids. The DNA for the CDR3 is TGTGCCAGCCGGGGCGACAGGAGCTACAATGAGCAGTTCTTC. As protein: CASRGDRSYNEQFF.

The rearrangement joins TRBV28 to TRBJ2-7; 8 positions agree with TRBD2. This CDR3 has 14 residues. CDR1 MDHEN and CDR2 SYDVKM come from the germline V gene. With 5 bases clipped from V and 3 bases from J, the junction kept 6 bases outside the gene matches. CDR3 sequence (DNA): TGTGCCAGCAGTCTTCATAGCGGGAACTACGAGCAGTACTTC. Encoded protein: CASSLHSGNYEQYF.

The chain recombines TRBV15 with TRBJ2-5, with 10 bases identical to TRBD2. This CDR3 spans 13 amino acids. Germline CDR1 is LNHNV and CDR2 is YYDKDF (reference sequence). J was trimmed by 4 bases and V by 7 bases; bases with no gene match: 3. CDR3 amino acids: CATTASGRETQYF. The DNA for the CDR3 is TGTGCCACCACCGCTAGCGGGAGAGAGACCCAGTACTTC.

This chain connects TRBV10-1 to TRBJ1-4; D unresolved. Trimming removed 9 bases from V and 6 bases from J, with 17 bases in between. There are 14 residues in the CDR3. Per the germline V gene, CDR1 is WNHNN and CDR2 is SYGVQD (reference sequence). The CDR3 nucleotides read TGCGCCAGTTCTCCGGGATCCAGTTATGAAAAACTGTTTTTT. The encoded protein is CASSPGSSYEKLFF.

This clone was seen only a few times. The gene calls are TRBV4-1 and TRBJ1-2; 9 bases are a match to TRBD1. Germline V gene lookup returns CDR1 MGHRA and CDR2 YSYEKL. There are 15 residues in the CDR3. The V and J ends lost 2 bases and 2 bases, in that order; junction bases with no gene match: 3. Written as DNA, the CDR3 is TGCGCCAGCAGCCAAACAGGGGGCTGGAACTATGGCTACACCTTC. Protein: CASSQTGGWNYGYTF.

This chain uses TRBV6-5 with TRBJ2-3; 12 bases agree with TRBD1. Trimming removed 6 bases from V and 3 bases from J; junction bases left unmatched: 4. Germline lookup yields CDR1 MNHEY and CDR2 SVGAGI. The CDR3 totals 15 residues. This chain's CDR3 is CASRGQGAGTDTQYF. For the CDR3, the DNA is TGTGCCAGCAGGGGACAGGGGGCTGGTACAGATACGCAGTATTTT.

This chain links TRBV9 with TRBJ1-3; no firm D call. Trimming took off 3 bases at V and 3 bases at J, with 16 bases between the two ends. CDR1 SGDLS and CDR2 YYNGEE come from the germline V gene. This CDR3 region has 16 residues. The CDR3 reads CASSDIYGFGGNTIYF. The CDR3 DNA is TGTGCCAGCAGCGATATCTATGGATTCGGTGGAAACACCATATATTTT.

The V call is TRBV3-1 (or the pseudogene TRBV3-2), the J call TRBJ1-5; maybe TRBD1 (6 bases). CDR1 LGHDT and CDR2 YNNKEL come from the germline V gene (reference sequence). Trimming removed 1 base at V and 4 bases at J, with 8 bases between. The CDR3 runs to 14 residues. In nucleotides, the CDR3 is TGTGCCAGCAGCCAAGGGACAGCAAATCAGCCCCAGCATTTT. It is translated as CASSQGTANQPQHF.

The chain employs TRBV4-2 and TRBJ2-2, with TRBD1 as a possible D gene (5 bases). Trimming shortened V by 2 bases and J by 7 bases, and 14 bases separated the two germline ends. The CDR3 is 15 amino acids. Germline V gene sequence: CDR1 LGHNA, CDR2 YNFKEQ. CDR3 amino acids: CASSQWPGNLGELFF. CDR3 DNA: TGTGCCAGCAGCCAATGGCCAGGGAATCTCGGGGAGCTGTTTTTT.

The chain carries TRBV14 and TRBJ2-3, with D perhaps TRBD2 (6 bases). The V end was cut by 0 bases, the J end by 6 bases, with 10 bases between. The CDR3 is made up of 14 amino acids. Germline lookup yields CDR1 SGHDN and CDR2 FVKESK. CDR3 DNA sequence: TGTGCCAGCAGCCAAGAAGGAGGGCAGGATACGCAGTATTTT. Translation: CASSQEGGQDTQYF. The variable domain in full, with the rest retrieved from reference TRBV14 and TRBJ2-3, is EAGVTQFPSHSVIEKGQTVTLRCDPISGHDNLYWYRRVMGKEIKFLLHFVKESKQDESGMPNNRFLAERTGGTYSTLKVQPAELEDSGVYFCASSQEGGQDTQYFGPGTRLTVL.

This chain joins TRBV7-2 and TRBJ2-5, with D perhaps matching TRBD2 (7 bases). From germline, CDR1 is SGHTA and CDR2 FQGNSA. The CDR3 is 14 amino acids. V was pared by 4 bases and J by 5 bases, with 14 bases between. In DNA, the CDR3 is TGTGCCAGCAGCTATGGGGGGGGCCGGGAGACCCAGTACTTC. Protein: CASSYGGGRETQYF.

V usage is TRBV7-8 and J usage is TRBJ2-2, with D possibly matching TRBD2 (5 bases). Trimming stripped 0 bases from V and 4 bases from J, with 12 bases between. The germline V gene has CDR1 SGHVS and CDR2 FQNEAQ. This CDR3 is 16 amino acids long. The CDR3, as DNA: TGTGCCAGCAGCTTAGCGCGGCTAGCCGGCACCGGGGAGCTGTTTTTT. Its translation is CASSLARLAGTGELFF.

This sequence joins TRBV5-4 and TRBJ2-4; no firm D call. CDR3 length: 14 residues. Germline loops: CDR1 SGHNT, CDR2 YYREEE (reference sequence). Trimming removed 1 base from V and 0 bases from J, with 5 bases in between. The CDR3: CASSLYQAKNIQYF. CDR3 bases: TGTGCCAGCAGCTTGTACCAAGCCAAAAACATTCAGTACTTC.

The CDR3 DNA reads as TGTGCCAGTAGTATTGGTGGCCTGGGCTTGGGGACCCAGTACTTC. Its translation: CASSIGGLGLGTQYF. The rearrangement joins TRBV19 to TRBJ2-5; D is uncertain. Deletions cut 3 bases from V and 7 bases from J, with 18 bases between. CDR3 length: 15 residues. Germline lookup yields CDR1 LNHDA and CDR2 SQIVND (reference sequence).

CDR3: CASSQDGTPQPQHF. DNA of the CDR3: TGTGCCAGCAGCCAAGATGGGACACCCCAGCCCCAGCATTTT. The J gene is TRBJ1-5, the V gene TRBV3-1 (or the pseudogene TRBV3-2); perhaps TRBD1 as D (6 bases). The CDR3 loop spans 14 amino acids. Germline CDR1 LGHDT, CDR2 YNNKEL (reference sequence). V lost 0 bases to trimming and J lost 7 bases, with 10 bases between them.

The V call is TRBV5-4, the J call TRBJ2-2; unclear D gene. V was clipped by 3 bases and J by 1 base, with 1 base between them. Germline V lookup: CDR1 SGHNT, CDR2 YYREEE (reference sequence). The CDR3 covers 12 residues. CDR3 sequence reads: CASSWNTGELFF. The CDR3, as DNA: TGTGCCAGCAGCTGGAACACCGGGGAGCTGTTTTTT.

Comment on this clone: The sample carries other DNA sequences with the same CDR3. The chain joins TRBV7-9 to TRBJ2-6; D ambiguous. V lost 6 bases and J 3 bases, leaving 15 bases between the germline ends. The CDR3 extends over 16 amino acids. Per germline, CDR1 SEHNR and CDR2 FQNEAQ (reference sequence). CDR3 DNA sequence: TGTGCCAGCAGTTATCGCCGGGTGGGTGGGGCCAACGTCCTGACTTTC. Residues: CASSYRRVGGANVLTF.

This sequence joins TRBV18 and TRBJ2-7, with 9 bases lining up with TRBD2. Germline CDR1 reads KGHSH; CDR2 reads LQKENI. V was clipped by 3 bases and J by 1 base; unmatched bases: 7. This CDR3 comprises 16 residues. CDR3 amino acids: CASSPYGTSISYEQYF. The CDR3 DNA follows: TGTGCCAGCTCACCGTATGGGACTAGCATTTCCTACGAGCAGTACTTC.

The chain couples TRBV6-5 to TRBJ2-2; TRBD1 is a possible D gene (6 bases). The CDR3 runs 12 residues. Germline V gene sequence: CDR1 MNHEY, CDR2 SVGAGI. V lost 9 bases to trimming and J lost 2 bases, with 7 bases between them. The CDR3 bases are TGTGCCAGAGGGGGAAACACCGGGGAGCTGTTTTTT. Protein product: CARGGNTGELFF.

The gene calls are TRBV11-3 and TRBJ1-3; a possible D gene is TRBD1 (5 bases). CDR1 SGHNT and CDR2 YENEEA come from the germline V gene. Trimming stripped 5 bases from V and 9 bases from J, with 14 bases between. The CDR3 contains 13 residues. The CDR3 DNA reads as TGTGCCAGCAGCGCGCGAGCGGGGGGCACCATATATTTT. Residues: CASSARAGGTIYF.

About this clone itself: An end of the junction differs from the germline gene, which may be a read error. The same CDR3 arises from other DNA sequences in this sample as well. The chain employs TRBV4-1 and TRBJ1-2, with TRBD1 identical over 9 bases. Germline V gene data show CDR1 as MGHRA and CDR2 as YSYEKL. The CDR3 totals 15 residues. The CDR3 protein is CASRTGQGSYYGYTF. The CDR3 DNA sequence: TGCGCCAGCAGGACCGGACAGGGGAGTTACTATGGCTACACTTTC.

The chain recombines TRBV27 with TRBJ2-6; 9 bases match TRBD1. The germline V gene has CDR1 MNHEY and CDR2 SMNVEV (reference sequence). The CDR3 spans 15 residues. The ends lost 5 bases at V and 4 bases at J; junction bases unmatched: 3. CDR3 region: CASSGQGLGANVLTF. CDR3 in DNA: TGTGCCAGCAGTGGACAGGGGCTGGGGGCCAACGTCCTGACTTTC.

The table lists this clone with many counts. The J gene is TRBJ2-7, the V gene TRBV4-1, with D unclear. CDR3 size: 14 residues. Germline values: CDR1 MGHRA, CDR2 YSYEKL. The ends were cut back, 0 bases at V and 1 base at J, with 7 bases in the middle. CDR3 nucleotides: TGCGCCAGCAGCCAAGATCTTCAGTCCTACGAGCAGTACTTC. Amino acids: CASSQDLQSYEQYF.

This chain joins TRBV3-1 (or the pseudogene TRBV3-2) and TRBJ2-3; 13 nucleotides line up with TRBD2. CDR3 length equals 17 residues. Germline V gives CDR1 LGHDT, CDR2 YNNKEL (reference sequence). V shed 4 bases and J 2 bases; nucleotides not matched to a gene: 6. For the CDR3, the DNA is TGTGCCAGCAGCCCGGGACTAGCGGGGACATACACAGATACGCAGTATTTT. This codes for CASSPGLAGTYTDTQYF.